This passage covers 17 T cell receptor beta chains from one sample sequenced in a study of blood T cell repertoires in COVID-19. The assay was immunoSEQ multiplex PCR, and TCRdb's table has in-frame clones only and misses some. The table includes about 300,000 clones, 85% to 90% detected once. The sequenced sample consisted of PBMCs or T cells enriched from blood (not recorded which). All receptors derive from a man aged 25 to 40 who had recovered from COVID-19.

This clone was picked up one time. V gene TRBV4-2 combines with J gene TRBJ2-7; D uncertain. The CDR3 consists of 16 residues. V lost 0 bases and J lost 4, with 16 bases in between. Germline lookup yields CDR1 LGHNA and CDR2 YNFKEQ. CDR3 sequence: CASSQEGQRETYEQYF. CDR3 sequence (DNA): TGTGCCAGCAGCCAAGAAGGCCAGCGTGAAACTTACGAGCAGTACTTC.

The rearrangement links TRBV4-1 to TRBJ1-1; D ambiguous. The CDR3 contains 15 residues. Germline V gene lookup returns CDR1 MGHRA and CDR2 YSYEKL. The ends were cut back, 3 bases at V and 0 bases at J, with 11 bases in the middle. CDR3 sequence: CASSQSDGLNTEAFF. The CDR3 region has the DNA TGCGCCAGCAGCCAGAGCGACGGATTGAACACTGAAGCTTTCTTT.

The CDR3 DNA reads as TGTGCCAGCAGTGATGACGGAGGCACAGATACGCAGTATTTT. This encodes CASSDDGGTDTQYF. V usage is TRBV6-4 and J usage is TRBJ2-3; no definite D call. V was clipped by 3 bases and J by 1 base, with 8 bases between them. The CDR3 has 14 amino acids. Germline V gene lookup returns CDR1 MRHNA and CDR2 SNTAGT.

The rearrangement uses TRBV12-3 or TRBV12-4 and TRBJ1-4; TRBD1 matches at 10 bases. This CDR3 has 13 amino acids. V gave up 6 bases and J gave up 8 bases; unmatched junction bases: 3. The CDR3 DNA sequence: TGTGCCAGCAGCAGACAGGGGGCCGAAAAACTGTTTTTT. This gives the protein CASSRQGAEKLFF.

V and J are TRBV20-1 and TRBJ1-5; D call uncertain. V was cut by 3 bases and J by 1 base, with 7 bases left in between. The CDR3 is 13 amino acids. CDR1 and CDR2 (germline): DFQATT, SNEGSKA (reference sequence). The CDR3 region has the DNA TGCAGTGCTAGTCGAGTGAGCAATCAGCCCCAGCATTTT. Its translation is CSASRVSNQPQHF.

This chain joins TRBV5-1 and TRBJ1-1; TRBD1 aligns across 9 bases. The CDR3 is made up of 14 amino acids. The V gene's germline CDR1 is SGHRS and CDR2 YFSETQ. J gave up 4 bases and V 3 bases, and 4 bases lay outside the gene matches. CDR3 DNA: TGCGCCAGCAGCTGGGGGACAGGGATCACTGAAGCTTTCTTT. Translating it yields CASSWGTGITEAFF.

J is TRBJ1-6 and V is TRBV10-2; D ambiguous. The V end lost 7 bases, the J end lost 0 bases, and 7 bases lay between the germline ends. This CDR3 comprises 14 residues. In germline, CDR1 is WSHSY, CDR2 SAAADI. CDR3 nucleotides: TGCGCCAGCATGCCGAGCTCCTATAATTCACCCCTCCACTTT. It translates to CASMPSSYNSPLHF.

This chain joins TRBV30 and TRBJ2-7; TRBD2 matches 10 bases. The CDR3 consists of 21 residues. Germline-derived CDR1 and CDR2 are GTSNPN and SVGIG (reference sequence). Trimming cost V 2 bases and J 4 bases; bases outside gene matches: 26. In DNA, the CDR3 is TGTGCCTGGAGTATCGACAGGGTGTGGAGGGCTAGCGGGGGAATGGGGTACGAGCAGTACTTC. This codes for CAWSIDRVWRASGGMGYEQYF.

The chain links TRBV5-4 to TRBJ2-2; D call uncertain. The V end was cut by 1 base, the J end by 5 bases, with 12 bases between. The CDR3 is 15 residues long. The germline V gene encodes CDR1 SGHNT and CDR2 YYREEE (reference sequence). CDR3 region: CASSLRRGGTGELFF. CDR3 sequence (DNA): TGTGCCAGCAGCTTGCGGAGAGGTGGGACCGGGGAGCTGTTTTTT.

Here the CDR3 reads CAVQGEGGYTF. As DNA, the CDR3 is TGCGCCGTTCAGGGCGAAGGTGGCTACACCTTC. J is TRBJ1-2 and V is TRBV4-1, with D perhaps TRBD1 (5 bases). The germline V gene encodes CDR1 MGHRA and CDR2 YSYEKL. This CDR3 contains 11 residues. The germline V and J ends were trimmed by 11 bases and 7 bases, with 14 bases remaining between them.

The rearrangement joins TRBV6-5 to TRBJ2-3; 12 positions match TRBD2. This CDR3 spans 15 amino acids. Germline loops: CDR1 MNHEY, CDR2 SVGAGI. Trimming took 7 bases from V and 1 from J; bases not matched to a gene: 3. CDR3 amino acids: CASIRTSGGTDTQYF. CDR3 coding DNA: TGTGCCAGCATCAGGACTAGCGGGGGCACAGATACGCAGTATTTT.

This chain connects TRBV29-1 to TRBJ2-3; 7 positions agree with TRBD1. The CDR3 covers 13 residues. Germline V CDR1 and CDR2: SQVTM, ANQGSEA. The V and J ends lost 3 bases and 2 bases, in that order; junction bases with no gene match: 2. The CDR3 loop is CSVDRGNTDTQYF. CDR3 bases: TGCAGCGTTGACAGGGGGAACACAGATACGCAGTATTTT.

This chain links TRBV5-4 with TRBJ1-1, with D unclear. The CDR3 runs 13 residues. V was cut by 4 bases and J by 1 base, with 8 bases left in between. The germline CDR1 and CDR2 sequences are SGHNT and YYREEE (reference sequence). CDR3 residues: CASSRTPNTEAFF. CDR3 DNA sequence: TGTGCCAGCAGCCGCACTCCGAACACTGAAGCTTTCTTT.

V usage is TRBV24-1 and J usage is TRBJ1-1, with D unclear. The germline V gene encodes CDR1 KGHDR and CDR2 SFDVKD. V lost 2 bases to trimming and J lost 9 bases, with 12 bases between them. The CDR3 length is 13 residues. The DNA of the CDR3 is TGTGCCACCAGTGATTGGAGGTCGGAAAAAGCTTTCTTT. This sequence encodes CATSDWRSEKAFF.

The rearrangement uses TRBV5-1 and TRBJ1-5; a weak D match, TRBD1 (6 bases). V was shortened by 0 bases and J by 2 bases, with 12 bases between the two germline ends. From germline, CDR1 is SGHRS and CDR2 YFSETQ. CDR3 length: 16 amino acids. The CDR3 protein is CASSLGTAAGNQPQHF. CDR3 coding DNA: TGCGCCAGCAGCTTGGGGACAGCTGCGGGCAATCAGCCCCAGCATTTT. Using reference TRBV5-1 and TRBJ1-5 for the parts outside the CDR3, the full variable domain is KAGVTQTPRYLIKTRGQQVTLSCSPISGHRSVSWYQQTPGQGLQFLFEYFSETQRNKGNFPGRFSGRQFSNSRSEMNVSTLELGDSALYLCASSLGTAAGNQPQHFGDGTRLSIL.

This clone was observed a handful of times. The chain employs TRBV10-1 and TRBJ1-5, with unresolved D. Germline-derived CDR1 and CDR2 are WNHNN and SYGVQD (reference sequence). V was cut by 3 bases and J by 7 bases, with 7 bases left in between. The CDR3 extends over 12 amino acids. In DNA form, the CDR3 reads TGCGCCAGCAGTGAATCTATACAGCCCCAGCATTTT. Its translation is CASSESIQPQHF.

The rearrangement uses TRBV27 and TRBJ2-5, with 8 bases matching TRBD2. The CDR3 length is 17 residues. Looked up from germline, CDR1 is MNHEY and CDR2 is SMNVEV (reference sequence). J lost 4 bases, V lost 5 bases, and 15 bases had no gene match. The CDR3: CASSDSGTVGRGETQYF. The CDR3 nucleotides read TGTGCCAGCAGTGATAGCGGGACGGTTGGACGCGGAGAGACCCAGTACTTC.